The subject of this entry is one T cell receptor beta chain. Its antigen is currently not known. Lacking the conserved final phenylalanine or tryptophan, this CDR3 likely reflects a read error. These data are taken from a study of breast tumors, draining lymph nodes, adjacent tissues (dated by TCRdb to about 2016). Background for the entire study: The study compared TCR beta repertoires across tumor, adjacent nontumor tissue and axillary lymph nodes from breast cancer patients. The study aimed to assess the relationships and possible T-cell exchange between tumor, surrounding tissue and draining lymph node repertoires in human breast cancer. General conclusions and limits of the study: Tumor T-cell repertoires showed less diversity than lymph node repertoires and more diversity than nontumor tissue repertoires, and tumor T-cell repertoires showed preferential V and J gene usage. The data were judged consistent with most tumor T cells deriving from the lymph node and then expanding within tumor tissue. The conclusion that tumor T cells originate in lymph nodes was presented as consistent with a hypothesis rather than as directly demonstrated. The similarity between tumor and nontumor tissue repertoires was significantly greater in luminal-like breast cancer than in basal-like breast cancer.

The CDR3 is 14 amino acids long, termini counted. Solely the CDR3 DNA is kept, with 42 bases framed from the first base. The V and J ends are trimmed by 7 bases and 3 bases, leaving 15 bases between them. Sequencing was performed on an Illumina HiSeq 2000. Multiplex PCR amplification was used to generate the TCR beta chain libraries. The amplified TCR beta chain products were analyzed by high-throughput sequencing. TCRdb applied fastp at Q25 and MiXCR to the public reads, then kept only in-frame beta chains. Identical CDR3 protein sequences are pooled into one entry, listed with their most common genes and DNA. The sample yields some 52,000 distinct CDR3 sequences; approximately 45% were counted once. The ten largest clones take up about 10% of the sample.

This TCR came from a female donor with breast cancer. Some clones in this sample may be carry-over from other donors' samples. The sequenced sample was breast tumor tissue. Rearrangement joined TRBV12-3 or TRBV12-4 to TRBJ1-2; tentative D gene TRBD1, with 5 bases matching. Here the CDR3 is given as CASTRIGVDYGYTL. At the DNA level, the sequence is TGTGCCAGCACCCGGATAGGGGTGGACTATGGCTACACCCTC.